This T cell receptor (beta chain) was retrieved from a study of blood T cell repertoires in COVID-19 (dated by TCRdb to the early 2020s). The study in broad terms: Samples covering the acute and convalescent phases of COVID-19 were provided by collaborators in the United States, Italy and Spain. The material from the prospective study consisted of cDNA or gDNA derived from T cells, B-cell-depleted T cells, or PBMCs. The dataset comprised deeply sampled blood TCRbeta repertoires from subjects exposed to, actively infected with, or recovered from COVID-19. The repertoires were made available in a free public database intended to serve as a resource for research on the immune response to SARS-CoV-2. Samples came from the ongoing ImmuneRACE study (first 160 participants) plus 1,254 subjects from 6 global collaborators. The sample metadata nearly always contained a de-identified subject ID, COVID-19 status, age in years and sex. Where available, HLA class I and class II types were obtained from metadata supplied by the sample provider rather than from assay-based typing. General study outcomes and caveats: The amount of clinical and demographic metadata varied by source and participant and was provided uncurated.

The immunoSEQ Assay, a bias-controlled multiplex PCR, was used to amplify TCRbeta CDR3 regions from genomic DNA. The published analysis was carried out like this. Within the assay, amplification of reference gene primers was used to estimate how many nucleated cells each sample contained. Sequence reads were collapsed and filtered to measure the absolute abundance of every unique TCRbeta CDR3 rearrangement. Productive Simpson clonality was computed per sample as the square root of Simpson's diversity index over productive rearrangements. TCRdb took this table from immuneACCESS and kept in-frame rearrangements with V and J called. Such tables lack part of the clones; where checked against another copy, unresolved V genes explain under half of the gap, and the rest is unexplained. That table furnishes V, J and clone size, whereas the DNA furnished D and trimming. In all, the sample holds around 290,000 clones, and 70% to 90% of those were seen once. Of the sample, 7.8% is held by the ten largest clones.

Samples from volunteer blood donors who had recovered from COVID-19 were contributed by a second Seattle source. The collaborating institutions used their own protocols to collect whole blood in K2EDTA tubes. For TCRbeta analysis, collaborator samples were shipped as frozen whole blood, as isolated PBMCs, or as DNA extracted from either sample type. Looking up the germline V gene (reference sequence) yields CDR1 LNHNV and CDR2 YYDKDF. Its CDR3 holds 15 amino acids, cysteine through phenylalanine. The read is trimmed to its CDR3 DNA, 45 bases read in frame from base 1. V and J lose 0 bases and 6 bases, and a span of 11 bases separates them. Comment on this clone: The specificity of this receptor is unknown. Base qualities were left out, and no much larger clone turns up one base away.

The source of this sequence is a woman aged 45-60 years who had recovered from COVID-19. Rearrangement joined TRBV15 to TRBJ1-4, with TRBD1 as a weak D call on 5 bases. Sequenced sample: peripheral blood. The nucleotide sequence is TGTGCCACCAGCAGAGATACGTCAGGGTATGAAAAACTGTTTTTT. This is translated as CATSRDTSGYEKLFF.